A selection of T cell receptor beta chains follows, all from one sample in a study of OX40 agonist ivuxolimab in advanced cancers. Clones were read by immunoSEQ multiplex PCR, and TCRdb kept only the in-frame ones, dropping some. The sample lists about 89,000 clones, about nine tenths occurring once. Specimen: CD4+ or CD8+ T cells sorted from blood, collected in a trial of the OX40 agonist ivuxolimab. These receptors all come from an adult with an advanced solid tumor such as melanoma, head and neck, liver or kidney cancer. Both conserved end residues are part of each CDR3. D genes are given only for firm matches. Clone size is shown for a subset of rows, as once, few, many or a class of expanded clone.

.	.	TRBV20-1	TRBJ2-3	TGCAGTGTTGAGGGTGGGGTTACGCAGTATTTT	CSVEGGVTQYF
.	.	TRBV30	TRBJ2-1	TGTGCCTGGAGTGTTAGTCGGGATGCTGGTGAGCAGTTCTTC	CAWSVSRDAGEQFF
.	.	TRBV19	TRBJ1-5	TGTGCCAGTACCGCCGGGAAGACTTATAATCAGCCCCAGCATTTT	CASTAGKTYNQPQHF
.	.	TRBV7-2	TRBJ1-1	TGTGCCAGCAGCTTCGCTAACACTGAAGCTTTCTTT	CASSFANTEAFF
once	.	TRBV6-5	TRBJ1-1	TGTGCCAGCAGTTACGTGGGGAGCACTGAAGCTTTCTTT	CASSYVGSTEAFF
.	.	TRBV10-3	TRBJ2-5	TGTGCCATCACCCCCGGGACGCCCAGAGAGACCCAGTACTTC	CAITPGTPRETQYF
.	TRBD2	TRBV30	TRBJ2-7	TGTGCCTGGAGTGTATTTGGACTAGCGGGAGGGGGTGAGCAGTACTTC	CAWSVFGLAGGGEQYF
.	TRBD1	TRBV5-1	TRBJ1-1	TGCGCCAGCAGCTTGACAGGGGAATTGAATGAAGCTTTCTTT	CASSLTGELNEAFF
.	TRBD2	TRBV30	TRBJ2-7	TGTGCCTGGAGCCCTGGACTAGCGGGAGTCGAGCAGTACTTC	CAWSPGLAGVEQYF
once	TRBD2	TRBV18	TRBJ2-4	TGTGCCAGCTCACCACCGGGACTACCCGAAAACATTCAGTACTTC	CASSPPGLPENIQYF
.	.	TRBV28	TRBJ1-1	TGTGCAACCGATGGGAGAAGTCGCGGCTTGAACACTGAAGCTTTCTTT	CATDGRSRGLNTEAFF
.	.	TRBV29-1	TRBJ2-3	TGCAGCGTTGAAGACCGCACAGATACGCAGTATTTT	CSVEDRTDTQYF
.	TRBD2	TRBV28	TRBJ2-3	TGTGCCAGCAGTTCTACGACTAGCCGGTACTTACAAAGCACAGATACGCAGTATTTT	CASSSTTSRYLQSTDTQYF
.	TRBD1	TRBV28	TRBJ2-1	TGTGCCAGCAGTTCCCCCGCAGGGGGCTCCTACAATGAGCAGTTCTTC	CASSSPAGGSYNEQFF
.	TRBD2	TRBV7-2	TRBJ2-1	TGTGCCAGCAGCTTAGAAGGACTAGCGGGCAATGAGCAGTTCTTC	CASSLEGLAGNEQFF
once	.	TRBV10-3	TRBJ1-1	TGTGCCATCAGAACAGAAACGACAGGTTATGAAGCTTTCTTT	CAIRTETTGYEAFF
.	.	TRBV28	TRBJ1-2	TGTGCCAGCAGTTCCGGGCCTGGCTACACCTTC	CASSSGPGYTF
.	.	TRBV7-9	TRBJ2-7	TGTGCCACCACCGGGACCGACTCCTACGAGCAGTACTTC	CATTGTDSYEQYF
.	TRBD2	TRBV27	TRBJ2-3	TGTGCCAGCAGATTTAGCGGGAGCGGAAGTACAGATACGCAGTATTTT	CASRFSGSGSTDTQYF
.	.	TRBV5-1	TRBJ1-1	TGCGCCAGCAGCCCGGCTGACACTGAAGCTTTCTTT	CASSPADTEAFF
.	.	TRBV7-9	TRBJ2-2	TGTGCCAGCAGCTTTAGAGCTATGGTAGCCGGGGAGCTGTTTTTT	CASSFRAMVAGELFF
once	.	TRBV6-5	TRBJ1-1	TGTGCCAGCAGTACTACCGGGCTCCAAGAAGCTTTCTTT	CASSTTGLQEAFF
.	.	TRBV18	TRBJ2-5	TGTGCCAGCTCACGGGACTCCCTGGGAGAGACCCAGTACTTC	CASSRDSLGETQYF
once	TRBD1	TRBV7-6	TRBJ1-2	TGTGCCAGCAGCTTAAGGACAGGGGGCGCTGATGGCTACACCTTC	CASSLRTGGADGYTF
.	TRBD1	TRBV10-3	TRBJ2-7	TGTGCCATCAACCGGGACAGGGGAGACGAGCAGTACTTC	CAINRDRGDEQYF
.	.	TRBV19	TRBJ1-1	TGTGCCAGTAGTATACAGATGCAGAACACTGAAGCTTTCTTT	CASSIQMQNTEAFF
.	TRBD2	TRBV19	TRBJ2-1	TGTGCCAGCCGGACTAGCGGCAGCTACAATGAGCAGTTCTTC	CASRTSGSYNEQFF
.	TRBD1	TRBV19	TRBJ2-4	TGTGCCAGTACCCCTACCGGGACAGGGGTGGGAAACATTCAGTACTTC	CASTPTGTGVGNIQYF
.	.	TRBV9	TRBJ2-3	TGTGCCAGCAGCCCCAGCAGTGGACCCACAGATACGCAGTATTTT	CASSPSSGPTDTQYF
.	.	TRBV29-1	TRBJ2-3	TGCAGCGTTGAAAGTGGCACAGATACGCAGTATTTT	CSVESGTDTQYF
.	.	TRBV7-2	TRBJ2-5	TGTGCCAGCAGCTTAGACACGGGGTTCGGGACCCAGTACTTC	CASSLDTGFGTQYF
once	TRBD1	TRBV7-8	TRBJ2-7	TGTGCCAGCAACCCAATGACAGGGCCCTACGAGCAGTACTTC	CASNPMTGPYEQYF
.	TRBD1	TRBV7-9	TRBJ1-5	TGTGCCAGCAGGGGAACAGGGGATCAGCCCCAGCATTTT	CASRGTGDQPQHF
.	TRBD2	TRBV10-3	TRBJ2-3	TGTGCCATCAGTGAGTCTGGCGGGGGGGCAGCAGATACGCAGTATTTT	CAISESGGGAADTQYF